This passage covers 9 T cell receptor beta chains from one sample sequenced in a study of metastatic and nonmetastatic thyroid tumors. TCRdb re-clonotyped the PCR reads via MiXCR. Of almost 85,000 clones in the sample, around 13% are singletons; the top ten hold roughly 9.6%. Patients had received no treatment of any kind before thyroid surgery. The material sequenced was tumor tissue. All receptors derive from a female donor with papillary thyroid cancer or a benign thyroid nodule (not recorded which). Some clones in this sample may be carry-over from other donors' samples.

A note on this clone: This clone may be a read error of a much larger clone one base away. In the same sample, other DNA sequences code for this CDR3. The genes are TRBV3-1 and TRBJ1-3, with D possibly being TRBD1 (5 bases). The V gene lost 1 base and the J gene lost 0 bases, with 13 bases spanning the gap. Germline V CDR1 and CDR2: LGHDT, YNNKEL (reference sequence). The CDR3 extends over 17 amino acids. CDR3 sequence reads: CASSQVLGQGSGNTIYF. The CDR3 DNA reads TGTGCCAGCAGCCAAGTTCTTGGTCAGGGCTCTGGAAACACCATATATTTT.

This clone was seen many times. This CDR3 reads CASSQDTAGWTEAFF. The CDR3 bases are TGTGCCAGCAGCCAAGATACGGCAGGGTGGACTGAAGCTTTCTTT. The V and J genes are TRBV3-1 and TRBJ1-1; a possible D gene is TRBD1 (5 bases). From germline, CDR1 is LGHDT and CDR2 YNNKEL (reference sequence). This CDR3 has 15 residues. V lost 0 bases and J lost 5, with 13 bases in between.

V and J are TRBV19 and TRBJ2-3; the D gene is possibly TRBD1 (5 bases). This CDR3 has 15 amino acids. V was clipped by 3 bases and J by 1 base, with 11 bases between them. Germline V gives CDR1 LNHDA, CDR2 SQIVND (reference sequence). The CDR3 loop is CASSMFWGGTDTQYF. CDR3 DNA: TGTGCCAGTAGTATGTTCTGGGGCGGCACAGATACGCAGTATTTT.

On this clone: This may arise from a read error, as a much more abundant clone is one base away. This sequence joins TRBV14 and TRBJ2-1; D not resolved. V shed 1 base and J shed 2 bases, with 12 bases lying between them. This CDR3 region has 16 residues. The germline V gene encodes CDR1 SGHDN and CDR2 FVKESK. CDR3 in DNA: TGTGCCAGCAGCCAAGGAGTCAGTGTCGCCTACAATGAGCAGTTCTTC. It yields the protein CASSQGVSVAYNEQFF.

At least ten counts were recorded for this clone. The chain combines TRBV6-5 with TRBJ2-7; 10 bases align to TRBD2. Germline CDR1 and CDR2: MNHEY and SVGAGI. The J segment lost 9 bases and the V segment lost 6 bases, leaving 23 bases of the junction unmatched. The CDR3 runs 18 residues. The CDR3 bases are TGTGCCAGCAGAAGACCGACTAGCGGGTTTTCCCCAGAGCGCGGGCAGTACTTC. It is translated as CASRRPTSGFSPERGQYF.

In this sample, this clone turned up once. An end of the junction differs from the germline gene, which may be a read error. V is TRBV11-2 and J is TRBJ2-2, with TRBD2 matching 7 bases. The CDR3 sequence is 16 residues long. Per the germline V gene, CDR1 is SGHAT and CDR2 is FQNNGV. The CDR3 reads CASSLDLAEHTVELFF. The CDR3 DNA is TGTGCCAGCAGCTTAGATCTAGCGGAACACACCGTGGAGCTGTTTTTT.

This clone was counted at least ten times. This chain links TRBV6-1 with TRBJ2-2; a possible D gene is TRBD1 (6 bases). This CDR3 spans 17 amino acids. Per the germline V gene, CDR1 is MNHNS and CDR2 is SASEGT. The germline V and J ends were trimmed by 2 bases and 1 base, with 14 bases remaining between them. CDR3 amino acids: CASSERGHWGNTGELFF. The CDR3 DNA sequence: TGTGCCAGCAGTGAAAGGGGACATTGGGGGAACACCGGGGAGCTGTTTTTT.

The V gene is TRBV6-2 or TRBV6-3, the J gene TRBJ1-1; D possibly corresponds to TRBD1 (5 bases). The CDR3 length is 11 residues. V was pared by 11 bases and J by 11 bases, with 18 bases between. Per germline, CDR1 MNHEY and CDR2 SVGEGT. In DNA, the CDR3 is TGTGCCGCAGTGGGACCTCCGGGGGCTTTCTTT. Amino acids: CAAVGPPGAFF.

This clone was detected many times. The chain uses TRBV28 and TRBJ1-4; D might be TRBD1 (6 bases). The CDR3 length is 14 residues. V lost 6 bases and J lost 8, with 16 bases in between. Germline V gives CDR1 MDHEN, CDR2 SYDVKM. As DNA, the CDR3 is TGTGCCAGCAGGTCAGGGGCCACCCTAGAAAAACTGTTTTTT. Its translation is CASRSGATLEKLFF.